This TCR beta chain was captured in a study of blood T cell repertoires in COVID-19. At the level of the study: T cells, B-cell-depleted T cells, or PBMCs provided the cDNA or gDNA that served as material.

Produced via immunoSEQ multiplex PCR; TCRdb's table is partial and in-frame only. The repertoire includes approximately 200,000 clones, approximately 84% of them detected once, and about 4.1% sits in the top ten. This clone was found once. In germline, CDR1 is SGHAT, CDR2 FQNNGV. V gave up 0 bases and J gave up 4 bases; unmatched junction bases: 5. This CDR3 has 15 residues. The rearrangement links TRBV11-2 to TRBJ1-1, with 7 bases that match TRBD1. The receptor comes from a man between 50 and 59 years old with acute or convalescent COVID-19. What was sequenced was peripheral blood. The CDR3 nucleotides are TGTGCCAGCAGCTTAGACGGACAGGCGGGCACTGAAGCTTTCTTT. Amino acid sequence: CASSLDGQAGTEAFF.